A single sample gave rise to the 7 T cell receptor beta chains below, sequenced in a study of long-term antiretroviral therapy in people with HIV. It was version v3.0 of the immunoSEQ assay that was run at survey level. Assay: immunoSEQ multiplex PCR; the TCRdb copy retains only in-frame clones and omits some. The data contain tens of thousands of clones, approximately 85% of them seen just once; the ten biggest clones take up under 5%. Sequencing was performed on unsorted PBMCs, taken 0.8 years before starting antiretroviral therapy. All receptors derive from a man aged 18 to 35 with HIV.

The V and J genes are TRBV19 and TRBJ2-3, with 10 bases fitting TRBD2. V was clipped by 4 bases and J by 2 bases; unmatched bases: 6. The germline V gene encodes CDR1 LNHDA and CDR2 SQIVND (reference sequence). The length of the CDR3 is 16 residues. Here the CDR3 reads CASSSPGLANTDTQYF. The DNA of the CDR3 is TGTGCCAGTAGTAGCCCGGGACTAGCGAACACAGATACGCAGTATTTT.

The chain recombines TRBV7-2 with TRBJ2-7, with unresolved D. The CDR3 spans 15 residues. The germline V and J ends were trimmed by 5 bases and 3 bases, with 17 bases remaining between them. Germline values: CDR1 SGHTA, CDR2 FQGNSA. CDR3 coding DNA: TGTGCCAGCAGCCGTTTGGTGGGTAGACGCTACGAGCAGTACTTC. Its translation: CASSRLVGRRYEQYF.

This clone showed up just once. The gene calls are TRBV11-3 and TRBJ2-2; no firm D call. CDR1 is SGHNT, CDR2 YENEEA, per germline. V was pared by 6 bases and J by 4 bases, with 9 bases between. The CDR3 totals 13 residues. DNA of the CDR3: TGTGCCAGCAGTCGAAGCAGCACCGGGGAGCTGTTTTTT. Amino acid sequence: CASSRSSTGELFF.

This chain links TRBV6-6 with TRBJ2-1; D might be TRBD1 (5 bases). The CDR3 runs 14 residues. CDR1 is MNHNY, CDR2 SVGAGI, per germline (reference sequence). Trimming left V 7 bases short and J 4 bases short, with 14 bases between. CDR3 protein: CASTWAGRYNEQFF. CDR3 nucleotides: TGTGCCAGCACGTGGGCAGGGCGTTACAATGAGCAGTTCTTC.

V usage is TRBV7-9 and J usage is TRBJ2-5; 10 bases agree with TRBD2. Germline values: CDR1 SEHNR, CDR2 FQNEAQ (reference sequence). J was trimmed by 7 bases and V by 4 bases; bases with no gene match: 9. CDR3 length: 15 residues. The CDR3 region is CASSSRGTSEGTQYF. The CDR3, as DNA: TGTGCCAGCAGCTCCCGAGGGACTAGCGAGGGGACCCAGTACTTC.

This chain joins TRBV2 and TRBJ2-7; D not resolved. Trimming took 6 bases from V and 6 from J, leaving 21 bases between them. The germline CDR1 and CDR2 sequences are SNHLY and FYNNEI. The CDR3 extends over 15 amino acids. CDR3 sequence reads: CASSPLHLLRTEQYF. For the CDR3, the DNA is TGTGCCAGCAGCCCCCTACACCTACTACGAACCGAGCAGTACTTC.

The genes are TRBV11-2 and TRBJ2-1; weak D call: TRBD2 (6 bases). Trimming left V 5 bases short and J 5 bases short, with 19 bases between. CDR1 SGHAT and CDR2 FQNNGV come from the germline V gene. The CDR3 loop spans 16 amino acids. CDR3 sequence: CASSTPRGRPNNEQFF. The CDR3 coding sequence is TGTGCCAGCAGCACCCCGCGAGGGAGGCCCAACAATGAGCAGTTCTTC.